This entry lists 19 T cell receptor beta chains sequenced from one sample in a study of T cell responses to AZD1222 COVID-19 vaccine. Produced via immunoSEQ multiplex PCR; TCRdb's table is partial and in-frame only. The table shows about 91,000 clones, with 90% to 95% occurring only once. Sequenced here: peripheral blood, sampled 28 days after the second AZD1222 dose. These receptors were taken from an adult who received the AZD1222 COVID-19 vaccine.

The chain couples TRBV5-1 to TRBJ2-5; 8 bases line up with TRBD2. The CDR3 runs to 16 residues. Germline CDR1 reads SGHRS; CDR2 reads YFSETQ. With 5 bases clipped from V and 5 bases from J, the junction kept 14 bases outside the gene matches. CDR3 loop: CASSRSGGRDRETQYF. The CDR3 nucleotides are TGCGCCAGCAGTCGAAGCGGGGGACGGGATAGGGAGACCCAGTACTTC.

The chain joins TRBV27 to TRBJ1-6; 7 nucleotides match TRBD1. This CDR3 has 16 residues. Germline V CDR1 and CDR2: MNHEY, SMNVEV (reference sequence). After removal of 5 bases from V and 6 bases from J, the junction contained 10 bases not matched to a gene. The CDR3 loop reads CASSRWQGQSNSPLHF. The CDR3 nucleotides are TGTGCCAGCAGTCGATGGCAGGGACAGAGTAATTCACCCCTCCACTTT.

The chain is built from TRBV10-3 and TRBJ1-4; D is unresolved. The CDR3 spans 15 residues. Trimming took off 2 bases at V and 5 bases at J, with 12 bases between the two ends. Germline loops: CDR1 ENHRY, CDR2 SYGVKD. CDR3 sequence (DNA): TGTGCCATCAGTGAGGCGCTTCAAAAAAATGAAAAACTGTTTTTT. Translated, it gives CAISEALQKNEKLFF.

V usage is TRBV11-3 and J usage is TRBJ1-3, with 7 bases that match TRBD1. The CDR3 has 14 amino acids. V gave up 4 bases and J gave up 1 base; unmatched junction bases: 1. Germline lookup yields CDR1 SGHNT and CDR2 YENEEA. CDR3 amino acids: CASSSGQSGNTIYF. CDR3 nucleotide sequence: TGTGCCAGCAGCTCGGGACAGTCTGGAAACACCATATATTTT.

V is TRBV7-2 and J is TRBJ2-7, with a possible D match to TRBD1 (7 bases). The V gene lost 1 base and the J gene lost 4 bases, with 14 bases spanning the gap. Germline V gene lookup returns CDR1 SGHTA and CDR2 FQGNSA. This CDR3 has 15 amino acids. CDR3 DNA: TGTGCCAGCAGCTTAGATCGGGGGACAGCTTACGAGCAGTACTTC. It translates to CASSLDRGTAYEQYF.

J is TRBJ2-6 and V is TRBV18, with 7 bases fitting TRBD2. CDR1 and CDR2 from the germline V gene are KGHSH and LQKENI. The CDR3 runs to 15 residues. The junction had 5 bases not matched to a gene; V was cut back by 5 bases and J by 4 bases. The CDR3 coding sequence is TGTGCCAGCTCAGCGGGGGATGGAGGGGCCAACGTCCTGACTTTC. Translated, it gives CASSAGDGGANVLTF.

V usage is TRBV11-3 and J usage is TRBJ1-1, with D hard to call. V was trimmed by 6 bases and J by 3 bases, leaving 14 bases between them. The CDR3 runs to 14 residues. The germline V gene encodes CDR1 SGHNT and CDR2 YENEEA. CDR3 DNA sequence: TGTGCCAGCAGTCCTAGCGGGGATCACACTGAAGCTTTCTTT. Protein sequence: CASSPSGDHTEAFF.

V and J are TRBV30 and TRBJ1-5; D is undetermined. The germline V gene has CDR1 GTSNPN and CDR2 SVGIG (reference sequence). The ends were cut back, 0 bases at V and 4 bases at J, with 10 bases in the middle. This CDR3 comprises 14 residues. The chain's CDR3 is CAWSVGPPNQPQHF. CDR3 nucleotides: TGTGCCTGGAGTGTCGGACCACCTAATCAGCCCCAGCATTTT.

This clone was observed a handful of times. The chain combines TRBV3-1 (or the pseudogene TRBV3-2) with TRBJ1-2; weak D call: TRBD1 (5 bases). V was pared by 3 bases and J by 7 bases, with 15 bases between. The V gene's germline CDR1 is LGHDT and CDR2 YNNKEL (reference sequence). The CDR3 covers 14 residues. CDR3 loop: CASSQINQGRGYTF. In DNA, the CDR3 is TGTGCCAGCAGCCAGATCAACCAGGGACGTGGCTACACCTTC.

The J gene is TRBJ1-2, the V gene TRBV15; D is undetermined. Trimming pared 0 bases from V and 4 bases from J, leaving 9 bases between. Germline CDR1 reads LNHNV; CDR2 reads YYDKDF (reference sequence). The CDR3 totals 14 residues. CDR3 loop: CATSREARPYGYTF. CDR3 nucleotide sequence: TGTGCCACCAGCAGAGAGGCGAGGCCCTATGGCTACACCTTC.

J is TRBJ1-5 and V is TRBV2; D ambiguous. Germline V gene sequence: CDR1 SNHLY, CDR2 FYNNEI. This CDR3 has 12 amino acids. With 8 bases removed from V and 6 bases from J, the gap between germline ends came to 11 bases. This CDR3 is CASSRDRQPQHF. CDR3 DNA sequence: TGTGCCAGCTCTCGGGATCGTCAGCCCCAGCATTTT.

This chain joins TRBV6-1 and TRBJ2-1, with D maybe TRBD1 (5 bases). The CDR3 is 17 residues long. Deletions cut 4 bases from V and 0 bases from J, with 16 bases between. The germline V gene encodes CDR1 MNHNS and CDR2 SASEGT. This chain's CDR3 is CASSGRGAPSSYNEQFF. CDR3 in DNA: TGTGCCAGCAGTGGCCGTGGGGCTCCCAGCTCCTACAATGAGCAGTTCTTC.

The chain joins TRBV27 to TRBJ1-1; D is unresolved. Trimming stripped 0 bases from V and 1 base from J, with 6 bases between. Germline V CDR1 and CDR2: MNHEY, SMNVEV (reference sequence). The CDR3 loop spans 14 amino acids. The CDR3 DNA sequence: TGTGCCAGCAGTTTATCCTACGGGAACACTGAAGCTTTCTTT. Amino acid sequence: CASSLSYGNTEAFF.

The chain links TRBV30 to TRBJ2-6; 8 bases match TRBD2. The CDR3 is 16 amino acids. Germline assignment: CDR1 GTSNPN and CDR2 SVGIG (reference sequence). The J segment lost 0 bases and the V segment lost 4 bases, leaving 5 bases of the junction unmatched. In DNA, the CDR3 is TGTGCCTGGACGAACGGGGGGGTCTCTGGGGCCAACGTCCTGACTTTC. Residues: CAWTNGGVSGANVLTF.

The CDR3 here is CASSIRTRNEKLFF. CDR3 coding DNA: TGTGCCAGTAGTATACGCACCAGGAATGAAAAACTGTTTTTT. The chain combines TRBV19 with TRBJ1-4; D is undetermined. This CDR3 has 14 residues. Deletions cut 2 bases from V and 5 bases from J, with 9 bases between. Looked up from germline, CDR1 is LNHDA and CDR2 is SQIVND (reference sequence).

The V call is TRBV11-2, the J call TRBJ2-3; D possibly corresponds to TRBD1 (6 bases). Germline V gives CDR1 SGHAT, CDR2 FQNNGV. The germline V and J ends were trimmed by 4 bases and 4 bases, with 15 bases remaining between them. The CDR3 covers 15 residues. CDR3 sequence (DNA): TGTGCCAGCAGCTCCAACAGGGTTTCCCCAGATACGCAGTATTTT. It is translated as CASSSNRVSPDTQYF. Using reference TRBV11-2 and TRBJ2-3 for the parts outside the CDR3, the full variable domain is EAGVAQSPRYKIIEKRQSVAFWCNPISGHATLYWYQQILGQGPKLLIQFQNNGVVDDSQLPKDRFSAERLKGVDSTLKIQPAKLEDSAVYLCASSSNRVSPDTQYFGPGTRLTVL.

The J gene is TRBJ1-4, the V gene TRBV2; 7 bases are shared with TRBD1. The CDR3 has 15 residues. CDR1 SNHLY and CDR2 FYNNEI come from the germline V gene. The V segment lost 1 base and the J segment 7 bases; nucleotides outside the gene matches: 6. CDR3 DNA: TGTGCCAGCAGTGAAGACAGGGGCTCGAGTGAAAAACTGTTTTTT. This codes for CASSEDRGSSEKLFF.

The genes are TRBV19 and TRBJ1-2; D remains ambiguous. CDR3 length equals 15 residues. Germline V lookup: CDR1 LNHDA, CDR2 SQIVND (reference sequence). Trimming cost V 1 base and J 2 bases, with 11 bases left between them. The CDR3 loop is CASSIARRPNYGYTF. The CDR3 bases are TGTGCCAGTAGTATAGCCCGGCGACCCAACTATGGCTACACCTTC.

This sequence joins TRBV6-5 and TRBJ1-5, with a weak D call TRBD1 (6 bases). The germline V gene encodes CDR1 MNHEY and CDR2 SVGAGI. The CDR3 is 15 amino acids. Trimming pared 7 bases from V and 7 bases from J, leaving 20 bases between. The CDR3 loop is CASKLQGALDQPQHF. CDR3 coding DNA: TGTGCCAGCAAGCTACAGGGAGCTCTGGACCAGCCCCAGCATTTT.